The 9 T cell receptor beta chains reported below all come from one sample, sequenced in a study of blood T cell repertoires in COVID-19. Some clones are missing from TCRdb's copy, which holds only in-frame ones; the method was immunoSEQ multiplex PCR. The sample holds 80,000 to 90,000 clones; approximately 80% are singletons and the top ten take roughly 2.2%. The sample taken for sequencing was peripheral blood. All receptors come from a woman between 65 and 79 years old with acute or convalescent COVID-19.

The chain joins TRBV10-2 to TRBJ1-2; no reliable D call. CDR1 and CDR2 from the germline V gene are WSHSY and SAAADI. V gave up 2 bases and J gave up 6 bases, with 10 bases separating them. The CDR3 totals 13 residues. CDR3 in DNA: TGCGCCAGCAGTGAGACACTCGGGAATGGCTACACCTTC. This translates into CASSETLGNGYTF.

V usage is TRBV5-4 and J usage is TRBJ2-1, with 12 bases aligning to TRBD2. V lost 4 bases to trimming and J lost 3 bases; unmatched junction nucleotides: 5. Germline V CDR1 and CDR2: SGHNT, YYREEE (reference sequence). CDR3 size: 16 residues. The CDR3 DNA reads TGTGCCAGCAGCATAGGACTAGCGGGGAGCTACAATGAGCAGTTCTTC. This encodes CASSIGLAGSYNEQFF. Combining the CDR3 with reference TRBV5-4 and TRBJ2-1 gives the whole variable domain ETGVTQSPTHLIKTRGQQVTLRCSSQSGHNTVSWYQQALGQGPQFIFQYYREEENGRGNFPPRFSGLQFPNYSSELNVNALELDDSALYLCASSIGLAGSYNEQFFGPGTRLTVL.

The rearrangement uses TRBV6-6 and TRBJ2-7, with D perhaps TRBD1 (6 bases). Germline CDR1 is MNHNY and CDR2 is SVGAGI (reference sequence). Trimming removed 2 bases from V and 7 bases from J, with 21 bases in between. This CDR3 is 16 amino acids long. The CDR3 protein is CASSYGGARGKGEQYF. The CDR3, as DNA: TGTGCCAGCAGTTACGGTGGGGCCAGGGGAAAAGGGGAGCAGTACTTC.

This chain uses TRBV3-1 (or the pseudogene TRBV3-2) with TRBJ2-1; perhaps TRBD1 as D (6 bases). This CDR3 region has 12 residues. Looked up from germline, CDR1 is LGHDT and CDR2 is YNNKEL (reference sequence). Deletions cut 3 bases from V and 9 bases from J, with 9 bases between. CDR3 coding DNA: TGTGCCAGCAGCCACAGGGGAAGTGAGCAGTTCTTC. Protein sequence: CASSHRGSEQFF.

The CDR3 is CASSGRGRDRKTMNTGELFF. The CDR3 coding sequence is TGTGCCAGCAGTGGAAGGGGCCGGGACAGAAAGACGATGAACACCGGGGAGCTGTTTTTT. J is TRBJ2-2 and V is TRBV27; 7 bases are shared with TRBD1. This CDR3 contains 20 residues. Germline CDR1 reads MNHEY; CDR2 reads SMNVEV (reference sequence). The J segment lost 1 base and the V segment lost 5 bases, leaving 19 bases of the junction unmatched.

The rearrangement links TRBV7-2 to TRBJ1-1; D is unclear. The CDR3 spans 13 residues. Germline V lookup: CDR1 SGHTA, CDR2 FQGNSA. Between the trimmed V and J ends, which lost 3 bases and 1 base, there was a span of 6 bases. The CDR3, as DNA: TGTGCCAGCAGCTTCTACCCGAACACTGAAGCTTTCTTT. It encodes CASSFYPNTEAFF.

The genes are TRBV7-9 and TRBJ2-7; the D gene is possibly TRBD2 (6 bases). The V end was cut by 5 bases, the J end by 5 bases, with 13 bases between. CDR3 length: 13 residues. CDR1 and CDR2 (germline): SEHNR, FQNEAQ (reference sequence). The CDR3: CASSNSGENEQYF. Here the CDR3 DNA reads TGTGCCAGCAGCAACTCGGGAGAAAACGAGCAGTACTTC.

This clone appeared once. J is TRBJ1-5 and V is TRBV6-5; the D is unclear. This CDR3 is built from 13 residues. CDR1 is MNHEY, CDR2 SVGAGI, per germline. Trimming removed 7 bases at V and 0 bases at J, with 7 bases between. CDR3 sequence: CASKEYSNQPQHF. The CDR3 region has the DNA TGTGCCAGCAAGGAGTATAGCAATCAGCCCCAGCATTTT.

J is TRBJ2-7 and V is TRBV5-1; D unresolved. The germline V and J ends were trimmed by 0 bases and 5 bases, with 12 bases remaining between them. This CDR3 contains 14 residues. CDR1 is SGHRS and CDR2 is YFSETQ in the germline V gene. CDR3 DNA sequence: TGCGCCAGCAGCTTGGAGGCAGGTCCAGACGAGCAGTACTTC. Translated, it gives CASSLEAGPDEQYF. The full variable domain, in which reference TRBV5-1 and TRBJ2-7 provide the parts outside the CDR3, is KAGVTQTPRYLIKTRGQQVTLSCSPISGHRSVSWYQQTPGQGLQFLFEYFSETQRNKGNFPGRFSGRQFSNSRSEMNVSTLELGDSALYLCASSLEAGPDEQYFGPGTRLTVT.